These 23 T cell receptor beta chains were all obtained from the same sample, sequenced in a study of cytotoxic CD8 clonotypes in ibrutinib-treated CLL. Libraries were prepared by immunoSEQ multiplex PCR; TCRdb keeps only in-frame clonotypes and omits some of them. Among about 200,000 clones listed, over 55% were seen once. Here the sequenced sample was PBMCs, taken after 24 months of ibrutinib treatment. The receptors here all came from a human donor with chronic lymphocytic leukemia.

V usage is TRBV6-5 and J usage is TRBJ2-1, with 11 positions matching TRBD2. V shed 2 bases and J 8 bases; nucleotides not matched to a gene: 5. The germline gives CDR1 MNHEY, CDR2 SVGAGI. The CDR3 sequence is 15 residues long. CDR3 nucleotides: TGTGCCAGCAGTTACCAGCTAGCGGGGGGCGATGAGCAGTTCTTC. Translated: CASSYQLAGGDEQFF.

This chain's CDR3 is CASSLGGLRPKDEQFF. CDR3 coding DNA: TGCGCCAGCAGCTTGGGGGGGTTACGTCCCAAAGATGAGCAGTTCTTC. The chain is built from TRBV5-1 and TRBJ2-1; D possibly matches TRBD1 or TRBD2 (5 bases each). V was clipped by 0 bases and J by 8 bases, with 18 bases between them. The germline V gene encodes CDR1 SGHRS and CDR2 YFSETQ. CDR3 length equals 16 residues.

The chain has TRBV16 and TRBJ2-2, with TRBD1 as a possible D gene (6 bases). Germline V gene sequence: CDR1 KGHSY, CDR2 FQNENV. V dropped 4 bases and J dropped 2 bases, with 14 bases sitting between them. CDR3 length: 16 residues. CDR3 protein: CASSRWTASNTGELFF. CDR3 DNA sequence: TGTGCCAGCAGCCGATGGACAGCATCCAACACCGGGGAGCTGTTTTTT.

The chain has TRBV10-3 and TRBJ1-5; TRBD1 might be the D (6 bases). The V and J ends lost 10 bases and 5 bases respectively, with 21 bases between them. The CDR3 contains 15 residues. Per germline, CDR1 ENHRY and CDR2 SYGVKD. This CDR3 is CASPRQGSLDQPQHF. DNA of the CDR3: TGTGCCAGCCCCCGGCAGGGGAGCTTAGATCAGCCCCAGCATTTT.

This chain uses TRBV6-6 with TRBJ2-7; TRBD1 aligns across 9 bases. CDR1 MNHNY and CDR2 SVGAGI come from the germline V gene (reference sequence). The CDR3 runs to 13 residues. J lost 5 bases, V lost 6 bases, and 5 bases had no gene match. The CDR3 sequence is CASSDRGMDEQYF. The CDR3 bases are TGTGCCAGCAGCGACAGGGGGATGGACGAGCAGTACTTC.

The table lists this clone with a count of one. The chain links TRBV28 to TRBJ1-5, with D tentatively TRBD1 (6 bases). Germline V gives CDR1 MDHEN, CDR2 SYDVKM. The length of the CDR3 is 14 residues. Deletions cut 6 bases from V and 7 bases from J, with 16 bases between. The CDR3, as DNA: TGTGCCAGCAGGCGACAGGAGGAGAGACAGCCCCAGCATTTT. This gives the protein CASRRQEERQPQHF.

Of note for this clone: At one of its ends the junction is not consistent with the germline gene, which may arise from a read error. This sequence joins TRBV7-8 and TRBJ1-5, with D unclear. CDR3 length: 12 amino acids. Per the germline V gene, CDR1 is SGHVS and CDR2 is FQNEAQ. The CDR3 DNA is TGTGCCAGCAGATTAGGAGTTCAGCCCCAGCATTTT. It codes for CASRLGVQPQHF.

The rearrangement links TRBV4-2 to TRBJ2-7; TRBD1 is a possible D gene (5 bases). V dropped 0 bases and J dropped 5 bases, with 11 bases sitting between them. Germline lookup yields CDR1 LGHNA and CDR2 YNFKEQ. The CDR3 sequence is 14 residues long. This CDR3 is CASSQDWEGDEQYF. For the CDR3, the DNA is TGTGCCAGCAGCCAAGATTGGGAAGGGGACGAGCAGTACTTC.

The chain uses TRBV5-1 and TRBJ2-3, with 9 bases that match TRBD2. V lost 0 bases to trimming and J lost 5 bases; unmatched junction nucleotides: 4. The CDR3 is 15 residues long. The germline gives CDR1 SGHRS, CDR2 YFSETQ. The CDR3 bases are TGCGCCAGCAGCTTGGTCGCGGGAGGGGGAGATACGCAGTATTTT. It encodes CASSLVAGGGDTQYF.

The chain is built from TRBV2 and TRBJ1-5, with no clear D. The CDR3 covers 14 residues. V was cut by 3 bases and J by 4 bases, with 10 bases left in between. Germline lookup yields CDR1 SNHLY and CDR2 FYNNEI. In nucleotides, the CDR3 is TGTGCCAGCAGTGATAGGAATAGAAATCAGCCCCAGCATTTT. Its translation is CASSDRNRNQPQHF.

This clone was seen a few times. V and J are TRBV10-3 and TRBJ2-2, with unresolved D. The V end lost 11 bases, the J end lost 4 bases, and 11 bases lay between the germline ends. The CDR3 consists of 12 residues. CDR1 and CDR2 (germline): ENHRY, SYGVKD. DNA of the CDR3: TGTGCCGTACAAAATCGCACCGGGGAGCTGTTTTTT. It specifies CAVQNRTGELFF.

The V call is TRBV11-2, the J call TRBJ1-3, with D possibly being TRBD1 (5 bases). Germline V gene sequence: CDR1 SGHAT, CDR2 FQNNGV. The CDR3 has 15 amino acids. The V end was cut by 7 bases, the J end by 0 bases, with 13 bases between. In nucleotides, the CDR3 is TGTGCCAGCAATAACCAGGGTTACTCTGGAAACACCATATATTTT. Translated: CASNNQGYSGNTIYF.

V usage is TRBV15 and J usage is TRBJ2-1; 7 positions match TRBD2. Unmatched junction bases numbered 9, after V lost 5 bases and J lost 5 bases. The CDR3 is 15 residues long. In germline, CDR1 is LNHNV, CDR2 YYDKDF (reference sequence). The CDR3, as DNA: TGTGCCACCAGCGGCCTAGCGGCCTATGACAATGAGCAGTTCTTC. Its protein product is CATSGLAAYDNEQFF. The full variable domain, completed using reference TRBV15 and TRBJ2-1, is DAMVIQNPRYQVTQFGKPVTLSCSQTLNHNVMYWYQQKSSQAPKLLFHYYDKDFNNEADTPDNFQSRRPNTSFCFLDIRSPGLGDTAMYLCATSGLAAYDNEQFFGPGTRLTVL.

In nucleotides, the CDR3 is TGTGCCAGCACGCAGGGTAGCAATCAGCCCCAGCATTTT. This codes for CASTQGSNQPQHF. The chain carries TRBV6-1 and TRBJ1-5, with D possibly TRBD1 on 5 matching bases. Trimming took 7 bases from V and 0 from J, leaving 7 bases between them. Per the germline V gene, CDR1 is MNHNS and CDR2 is SASEGT. This CDR3 has 13 amino acids.

The genes are TRBV30 and TRBJ1-5; the D gene is possibly TRBD1 (5 bases). The CDR3 length is 14 residues. Germline V gene sequence: CDR1 GTSNPN, CDR2 SVGIG (reference sequence). V was clipped by 2 bases and J by 2 bases, with 10 bases between them. Written as DNA, the CDR3 is TGTGCCTGGAGTAAGACAGATCGCAATCAGCCCCAGCATTTT. Residues: CAWSKTDRNQPQHF.

The gene calls are TRBV7-9 and TRBJ1-1, with 7 bases fitting TRBD1. This CDR3 comprises 19 residues. Germline CDR1 SEHNR, CDR2 FQNEAQ (reference sequence). The junction had 17 bases not matched to a gene; V was cut back by 3 bases and J by 1 base. CDR3 sequence (DNA): TGTGCCAGCAGCTTCCCCTCGAATCCGGACAGGAGACAGAACACTGAAGCTTTCTTT. It yields the protein CASSFPSNPDRRQNTEAFF.

As DNA, the CDR3 is TGTGCCAGCTCACCTTGGGGGCGCTTGGGCACCGGGGAGCTGTTTTTT. This translates into CASSPWGRLGTGELFF. V gene TRBV18 combines with J gene TRBJ2-2; possible D gene TRBD1, 6 bases. V gave up 3 bases and J gave up 4 bases, with 15 bases separating them. The CDR3 is 16 residues long. Germline V CDR1 and CDR2: KGHSH, LQKENI.

The chain couples TRBV7-6 to TRBJ2-1; TRBD2 aligns across 7 bases. The CDR3 sequence is 13 residues long. With V trimmed by 1 base and J by 9 bases, 3 bases remained unmatched. Germline V CDR1 and CDR2: SGHVS, FNYEAQ. This chain's CDR3 is CASSLGTRSEQFF. The CDR3 DNA reads TGTGCCAGCAGCTTAGGGACTAGGAGTGAGCAGTTCTTC.

V gene TRBV28 combines with J gene TRBJ2-5; 11 bases are shared with TRBD1. CDR1 MDHEN and CDR2 SYDVKM come from the germline V gene. This CDR3 has 16 amino acids. V lost 5 bases to trimming and J lost 5 bases; unmatched junction nucleotides: 10. In DNA, the CDR3 is TGTGCCAGCAGTAACCTTCGGACAGGGGGCGGGGAGACCCAGTACTTC. It yields the protein CASSNLRTGGGETQYF.

This chain links TRBV18 with TRBJ2-7; TRBD1 matches at 7 bases. In germline, CDR1 is KGHSH, CDR2 LQKENI. This CDR3 comprises 15 residues. V was pared by 3 bases and J by 2 bases, with 7 bases of the junction left unmatched. CDR3 protein: CASSPRDRRTYEQYF. CDR3 coding DNA: TGTGCCAGCTCACCCCGGGACAGAAGGACCTACGAGCAGTACTTC. Filled out from reference TRBV18 and TRBJ2-7, the complete variable domain reads NAGVMQNPRHLVRRRGQEARLRCSPMKGHSHVYWYRQLPEEGLKFMVYLQKENIIDESGMPKERFSAEFPKEGPSILRIQQVVRGDSAAYFCASSPRDRRTYEQYFGPGTRLTVT.

The chain uses TRBV21-1 and TRBJ2-1. TRBV21-1 is a pseudogene locus. The CDR3 has 14 amino acids. This chain's CDR3 is CASSTPDGDGEQFF. DNA for the CDR3: TGTGCCAGCAGCACCCCGGACGGGGACGGCGAGCAGTTCTTC.

In DNA form, the CDR3 reads TGTGCCAGCAGTGACGCCACGGGACCCACACTTAGGGGAAAACTGTTTTTT. Amino acids: CASSDATGPTLRGKLFF. The chain is built from TRBV25-1 and TRBJ1-4; D may be TRBD1 (5 bases). Germline V gives CDR1 MGHDK, CDR2 SYGVNS. V dropped 3 bases and J dropped 10 bases, with 24 bases sitting between them. The CDR3 has 17 residues.

This clone was picked up a small number of times. This sequence joins TRBV11-3 and TRBJ2-2; D is undetermined. Trimming removed 1 base from V and 4 bases from J, with 7 bases in between. CDR1 SGHNT and CDR2 YENEEA come from the germline V gene. CDR3 length: 14 residues. This CDR3 is CASSLVFGTGELFF. For the CDR3, the DNA is TGTGCCAGCAGCTTAGTATTCGGCACCGGGGAGCTGTTTTTT. The full variable domain, its missing parts supplied by reference TRBV11-3 and TRBJ2-2, is EAGVVQSPRYKIIEKKQPVAFWCNPISGHNTLYWYLQNLGQGPELLIRYENEEAVDDSQLPKDRFSAERLKGVDSTLKIQPAELGDSAVYLCASSLVFGTGELFFGEGSRLTVL.